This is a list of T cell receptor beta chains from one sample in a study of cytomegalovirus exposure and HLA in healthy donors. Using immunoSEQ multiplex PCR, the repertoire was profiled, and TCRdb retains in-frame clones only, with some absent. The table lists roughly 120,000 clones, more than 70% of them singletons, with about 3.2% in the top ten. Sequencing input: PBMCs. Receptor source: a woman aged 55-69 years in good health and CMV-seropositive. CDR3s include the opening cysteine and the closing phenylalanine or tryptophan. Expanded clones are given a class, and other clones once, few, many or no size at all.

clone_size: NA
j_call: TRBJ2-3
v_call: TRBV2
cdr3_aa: CASSEGLLRSTDTQYF

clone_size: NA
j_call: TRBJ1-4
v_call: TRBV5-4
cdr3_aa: CASHSGGGDGATNEKLFF

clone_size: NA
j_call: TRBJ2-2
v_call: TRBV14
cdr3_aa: CASSQFVRGFGELFF

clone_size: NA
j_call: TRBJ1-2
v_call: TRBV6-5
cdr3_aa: CASSFDHREPNYGYTF

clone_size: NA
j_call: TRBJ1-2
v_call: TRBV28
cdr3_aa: CASKGALYGYTF

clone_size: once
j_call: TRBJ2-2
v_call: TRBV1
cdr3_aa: CTSSTGTGGHGELFF

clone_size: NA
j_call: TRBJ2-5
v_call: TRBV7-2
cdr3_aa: CASSLSGTSGDF

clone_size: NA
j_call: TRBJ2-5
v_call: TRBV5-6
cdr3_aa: CASSSHGGGVGKETQYF

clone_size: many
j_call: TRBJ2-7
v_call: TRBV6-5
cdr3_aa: CASSYAGVPSSYEQYF

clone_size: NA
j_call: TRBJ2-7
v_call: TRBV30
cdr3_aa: CAWSVRGTGGEQYF

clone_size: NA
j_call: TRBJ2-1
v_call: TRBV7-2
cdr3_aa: CASSLGGLRGVNEQFF

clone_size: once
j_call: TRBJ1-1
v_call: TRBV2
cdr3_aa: CASSRGQGSLYTEAFF

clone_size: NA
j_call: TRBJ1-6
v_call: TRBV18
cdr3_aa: CASSPQQYNSPLHF

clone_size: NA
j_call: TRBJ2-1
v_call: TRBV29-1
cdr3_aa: CSVGQLKEQFF

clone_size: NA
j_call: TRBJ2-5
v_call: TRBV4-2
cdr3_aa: CASSQTKGGRAGETQYF

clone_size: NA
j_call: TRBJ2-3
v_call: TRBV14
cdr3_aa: CASSLRASGRTDTQYF

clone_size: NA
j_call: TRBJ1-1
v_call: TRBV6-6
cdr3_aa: CASSVTENTEAFF

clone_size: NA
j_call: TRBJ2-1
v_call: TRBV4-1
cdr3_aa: CASSHGLAGSFYNEQFF

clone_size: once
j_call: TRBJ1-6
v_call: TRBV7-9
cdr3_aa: CASSSGGSPLHF

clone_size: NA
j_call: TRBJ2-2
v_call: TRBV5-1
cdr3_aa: CASSLASQLAGGNTGELFF

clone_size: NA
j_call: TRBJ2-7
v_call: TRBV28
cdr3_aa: CASSPAGTGYEQYF

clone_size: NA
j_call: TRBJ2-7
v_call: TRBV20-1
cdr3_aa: CSARRGSEQYF

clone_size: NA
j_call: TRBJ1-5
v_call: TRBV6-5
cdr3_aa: CASREGSRRNQPQHF

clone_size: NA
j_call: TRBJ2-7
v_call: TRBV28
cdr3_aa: CATGQGDSYEQYF

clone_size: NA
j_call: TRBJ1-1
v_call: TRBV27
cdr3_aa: CASSLRQGALREAFF

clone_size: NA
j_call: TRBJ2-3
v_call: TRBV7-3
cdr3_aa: CASSSGTSTDTQYF

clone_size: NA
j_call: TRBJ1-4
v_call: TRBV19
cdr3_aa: CASMRQTATNEKLFF

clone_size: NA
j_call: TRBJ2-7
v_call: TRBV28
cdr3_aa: CASSPSGTGVSYEQYF

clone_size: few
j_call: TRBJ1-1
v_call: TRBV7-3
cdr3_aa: CASSEPGQGATEAFF

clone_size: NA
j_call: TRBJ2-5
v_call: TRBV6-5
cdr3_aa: CASSYSLAEQETQYF

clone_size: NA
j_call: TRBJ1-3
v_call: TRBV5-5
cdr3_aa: CASSLVQGFSGSSGNTIYF

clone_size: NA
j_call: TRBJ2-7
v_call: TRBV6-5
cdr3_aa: CASSSRPVSSYEQYF

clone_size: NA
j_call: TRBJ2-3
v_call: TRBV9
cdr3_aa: CASSERYPASYNADTQYF

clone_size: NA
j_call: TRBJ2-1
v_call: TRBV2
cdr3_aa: CASNEERLAGPYNEQFF

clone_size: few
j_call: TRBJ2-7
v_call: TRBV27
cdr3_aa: CASRVGTSDHYEQYF

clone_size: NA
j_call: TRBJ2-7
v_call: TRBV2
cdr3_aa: CASSDYGGTSGTEQYF

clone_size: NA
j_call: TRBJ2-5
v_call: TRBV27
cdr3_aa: CASSRQGSETQYF

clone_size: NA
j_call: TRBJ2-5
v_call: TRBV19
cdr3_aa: CASSGLAGDAGETQYF

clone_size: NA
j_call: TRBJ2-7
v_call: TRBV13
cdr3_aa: CASSFLGRQEQYF

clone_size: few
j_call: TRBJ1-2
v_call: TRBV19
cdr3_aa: CASSATGRGGYGYTF

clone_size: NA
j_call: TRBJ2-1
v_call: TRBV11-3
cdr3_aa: CASRFGDSPYNEQFF

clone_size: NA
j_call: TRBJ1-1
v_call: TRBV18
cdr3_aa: CASSLQGATEAFF

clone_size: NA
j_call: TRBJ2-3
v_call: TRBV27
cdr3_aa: CASSLLSGAGGEADTQYF